This T cell receptor beta chain was documented in a study of technical replicates of blood from several donors. Concerning this clone itself: Within the sample, other DNA sequences also encode this same CDR3.

The CDR3 has 12 residues. Germline CDR1 reads MDHEN; CDR2 reads SYDVKM. V lost 6 bases to trimming and J lost 4 bases, with 9 bases between them. Repertoires were generated with immunoSEQ multiplex PCR, while TCRdb's copy carries only in-frame clones and drops some. The sample has under 95,000 clones; 95% are singletons. Sequenced input: T cells isolated from PBMCs. This TCR came from a human donor in good health. The V and J genes are TRBV28 and TRBJ1-2; TRBD1 is a possible D gene (5 bases). For the CDR3, the DNA is TGTGCCAGCAGGCCCGGGGGCTATGGCTACACCTTC. It specifies CASRPGGYGYTF.